These 13 T cell receptor beta chains originate from one sample sequenced in a study of T cell responses to AZD1222 COVID-19 vaccine. Profiling relied on immunoSEQ multiplex PCR, and the TCRdb table lists in-frame clones only, not all of them. Among approximately 130,000 clones listed, roughly 92% were seen once. This specimen consisted of peripheral blood, obtained 28 days after the second AZD1222 dose. These receptors were collected from an adult who received the AZD1222 COVID-19 vaccine.

V is TRBV6-1 and J is TRBJ1-2, with D uncertain. Trimming took 0 bases from V and 4 from J, leaving 6 bases between them. Germline lookup yields CDR1 MNHNS and CDR2 SASEGT. The CDR3 sequence is 13 residues long. In DNA, the CDR3 is TGTGCCAGCAGTGAAGCGTCAGGCTATGGCTACACCTTC. Encoded protein: CASSEASGYGYTF.

The chain joins TRBV28 to TRBJ1-2; D is unresolved. In germline, CDR1 is MDHEN, CDR2 SYDVKM. The CDR3 loop spans 13 amino acids. Deletions cut 2 bases from V and 0 bases from J, with 4 bases between. CDR3: CASSLETNYGYTF. CDR3 DNA: TGTGCCAGCAGTTTAGAAACTAACTATGGCTACACCTTC.

The chain links TRBV28 to TRBJ2-1, with D possibly being TRBD2 (6 bases). V dropped 4 bases and J dropped 10 bases, with 23 bases sitting between them. CDR3 length equals 16 residues. Germline values: CDR1 MDHEN, CDR2 SYDVKM. The DNA of the CDR3 is TGTGCCAGCAGTTCCCCTTTTGGAGGGACGGGGCGCGAGCAGTTCTTC. It is translated as CASSSPFGGTGREQFF.

This clone has only one observation. V usage is TRBV29-1 and J usage is TRBJ1-1, with no clear D. In germline, CDR1 is SQVTM, CDR2 ANQGSEA. V dropped 3 bases and J dropped 10 bases, with 3 bases sitting between them. This CDR3 has 8 amino acids. Written as DNA, the CDR3 is TGCAGCGTTGATGGAGCTTTCTTT. Translation gives CSVDGAFF.

This sequence joins TRBV5-1 and TRBJ1-6, with D perhaps matching TRBD1 (5 bases). From germline, CDR1 is SGHRS and CDR2 YFSETQ. V was trimmed by 0 bases and J by 5 bases, leaving 6 bases between them. CDR3 length: 14 amino acids. Here the CDR3 DNA reads TGCGCCAGCAGCTTGGACAGGAATAATTCACCCCTCCACTTT. Translated: CASSLDRNNSPLHF.

The chain couples TRBV7-9 to TRBJ2-1; D unresolved. The CDR3 contains 12 residues. CDR1 is SEHNR, CDR2 FQNEAQ, per germline (reference sequence). Trimming removed 1 base from V and 7 bases from J, with 5 bases in between. CDR3 in amino acids: CASSLVGNEQFF. CDR3 bases: TGTGCCAGCAGCTTAGTGGGTAATGAGCAGTTCTTC.

The chain joins TRBV2 to TRBJ1-2; D ambiguous. Germline CDR1 is SNHLY and CDR2 is FYNNEI. The CDR3 consists of 13 residues. Deletions cut 2 bases from V and 2 bases from J, with 6 bases between. In DNA, the CDR3 is TGTGCCAGCAGTGAACTGCAGAACTATGGCTACACCTTC. As protein: CASSELQNYGYTF.

V usage is TRBV7-2 and J usage is TRBJ1-1, with a possible D match to TRBD1 (6 bases). The germline CDR1 and CDR2 sequences are SGHTA and FQGNSA. The CDR3 loop spans 14 amino acids. The V end lost 5 bases, the J end lost 0 bases, and 10 bases lay between the germline ends. The CDR3 reads CASSRRQVNTEAFF. The CDR3 bases are TGTGCCAGCAGCAGACGACAGGTGAACACTGAAGCTTTCTTT.

This chain uses TRBV6-5 with TRBJ2-3; 8 bases align to TRBD1. CDR3 length: 15 amino acids. Germline CDR1 reads MNHEY; CDR2 reads SVGAGI. V lost 4 bases to trimming and J lost 3 bases; unmatched junction nucleotides: 6. CDR3 residues: CASSFNRGSTDTQYF. As DNA, the CDR3 is TGTGCCAGCAGTTTCAACAGGGGGTCGACAGATACGCAGTATTTT.

V and J are TRBV5-5 and TRBJ1-4; D remains unclear. The V gene's germline CDR1 is SGHKS and CDR2 YYEKEE (reference sequence). The CDR3 is made up of 14 amino acids. The V gene lost 6 bases and the J gene lost 3 bases, with 12 bases spanning the gap. CDR3 nucleotides: TGTGCCAGCACCACAGAGGTGGCTAATGAAAAACTGTTTTTT. Translated, it gives CASTTEVANEKLFF.

The count of this clone is one. This chain uses TRBV11-3 with TRBJ2-3, with 9 bases identical to TRBD2. Germline V gene sequence: CDR1 SGHNT, CDR2 YENEEA. V lost 0 bases and J lost 6; bases outside the gene matches: 7. The CDR3 runs 16 residues. The CDR3 is CASSLEGGGAKDTQYF. The CDR3, as DNA: TGTGCCAGCAGCTTAGAGGGCGGGGGGGCAAAGGATACGCAGTATTTT.

This clone was counted a few times. The gene calls are TRBV7-9 and TRBJ2-7; D is unresolved. From germline, CDR1 is SEHNR and CDR2 FQNEAQ (reference sequence). There are 16 residues in the CDR3. With 0 bases removed from V and 0 bases from J, the gap between germline ends came to 12 bases. The CDR3: CASSLASWRSSYEQYF. CDR3 in DNA: TGTGCCAGCAGCTTAGCGAGCTGGCGGAGCTCCTACGAGCAGTACTTC.

This clone was seen a single time. V and J are TRBV10-3 and TRBJ1-2, with D unresolved. V shed 1 base and J shed 8 bases, with 8 bases lying between them. The CDR3 is 12 residues long. Germline V gene lookup returns CDR1 ENHRY and CDR2 SYGVKD. The CDR3, as DNA: TGTGCCATCAGTGAGTTGGCGGTAGGCTACACCTTC. It codes for CAISELAVGYTF.